Given below is one T cell receptor (beta chain) in context. Its antigen is currently not known. No base quality values were provided; no much bigger clone lies one nucleotide off. The CDR3 regions of human TCRbeta chains were analyzed by immunosequencing. In the authors' own workflow: Repertoire TCRs were checked for matches against a reference library of SARS-CoV-2-specific TCRs that had been generated using the MIRA antigen-specificity platform. Breadth was defined as the fraction of unique TCRs that were SARS-CoV-2-associated. Depth was defined as the fraction of total T cells that were SARS-CoV-2-associated. Using the MIRA data, each spike-specific TCR was assigned both to the spike region to which the TCR was reactive and to a CD4 or CD8 class. Log10-transformed breadth and depth values were compared by one-way ANOVA with Sidak's multiple comparisons tests. The table comes from immuneACCESS by way of TCRdb, which keeps in-frame sequences with V and J called. Part of the clones is missing from these tables; in studies checked, under half for an unresolved V gene and the rest for unknown reasons. V, J and clone size are taken as reported in that table, and D and trimming were inferred from the DNA itself. The sample yields about 73,000 clones; approximately 92% were counted once. Around 9.3% of the sample belongs to the ten largest clones.

The sample comes from a study of T cell responses to AZD1222 COVID-19 vaccine (TCRdb year 2021). In the study overall: A total of 233 trial participants underwent TCR sequencing, of whom 207 received two doses of AZD1222 and 26 received two doses of the MenACWY control vaccine. Trial participants were enrolled by age into subgroups of 18-55, 56-69 and 70-plus years, and around 140, 26 and 57 TCR-sequenced participants, respectively, were included in these subgroups.

This sample's time point label indicates: about 28 days (+/-7) after the second vaccine dose. Because spike-specific TCR depth and breadth did not differ between the two schedules, AZD1222 recipients who got a second dose at roughly 4 weeks were pooled with those who got a second dose at roughly 12 weeks. Vaccinee samples were obtained from the UK trials COV001 and COV002, which included a single-blind randomized controlled phase 2/3 trial of AZD1222 (ChAdOx1 nCoV-19) in healthy adults. For TCRbeta chain sequencing, PBMC samples from trial participants were taken at day 0 and at day 28 after the second dose. Looking up the germline V gene yields CDR1 LGHNA and CDR2 YNFKEQ. Including cysteine and phenylalanine, the CDR3 has 14 amino acids. CDR3 DNA is the only sequence kept; it has 42 bases, read in frame from the first base. Trimming takes 1 base from V and 4 bases from J, and the germline ends sit 10 bases apart.

General conclusions and limits of the study: In the small 56-69-year group, the increase in depth fell short of significance, most likely because of low power. CD4 TCRs associated with the vaccine covered the entire spike protein, and the dominant responses were in regions 160-218 and 743-854. Because no samples from the day 14 peak response were available, repertoires could be characterized only after the peak T cell response. Conclusions about previously exposed vaccinees are limited, since just a handful of AZD1222 recipients were seropositive for SARS-CoV-2 at baseline. Nearly half of unique spike-specific TCRs reportedly recognized epitopes outside regions mutated in the B.1.351 and B.1.1.7 variants. After two AZD1222 doses, both the breadth and the depth of spike-specific TCRs were significantly higher than at day 0 and than in MenACWY recipients. Participants were mostly white British, with more females than males. The authors suggested clonal diversity may have been underestimated.

The origin of this receptor is an adult who received the AZD1222 COVID-19 vaccine. The chain uses TRBV4-2 and TRBJ1-2, with the D gene call left open. Sequences were derived from peripheral blood, sampled 28 days after the second AZD1222 dose. The DNA sequence reads TGTGCCAGCAGCCAAGTCAGATCCTTCTATGGCTACACCTTC. It translates to CASSQVRSFYGYTF.